Listed below are T cell receptor beta chains from one sample, sequenced in a study of CD8 T cells in ankylosing spondylitis. TCRdb called the 5' RACE reads again in MiXCR, with one record for every CDR3 protein. Of fewer than 350,000 distinct CDR3 sequences in the sample, approximately 10% were seen once. Sequenced sample: blood, either unsorted or a sorted T cell fraction (not recorded which). Receptors were obtained from a female donor with ankylosing spondylitis or in good health (not recorded which). CDR3s include the opening cysteine and the closing phenylalanine or tryptophan. A D gene is named only where the DNA matches it firmly. Clone sizes are given selectively: once, few, many, or a class where the clone is expanded.

J gene: TRBJ2-1
D gene: -
V gene: TRBV7-9
clone size: few
CDR3 DNA: TGTGCCAGCAGCCCAATAATAGGGGGAGGCGTGTACAATGAGCAGTTCTTC
CDR3 protein: CASSPIIGGGVYNEQFF

J gene: TRBJ2-1
D gene: -
V gene: TRBV5-1
clone size: -
CDR3 DNA: TGCGCCAGCAGCCGGAGGGTAGGGCAAACCTACAATGAGCAGTTCTTC
CDR3 protein: CASSRRVGQTYNEQFF

J gene: TRBJ2-2
D gene: TRBD2
V gene: TRBV20-1
clone size: many
CDR3 DNA: TGCAGTGCTAGAGATCGACTAGCGGGAAACACCGGGGAGCTGTTTTTT
CDR3 protein: CSARDRLAGNTGELFF

J gene: TRBJ1-1
D gene: -
V gene: TRBV19
clone size: many
CDR3 DNA: TGTGCCAGTAAACGGGGGACTGAAGCTTTCTTT
CDR3 protein: CASKRGTEAFF

J gene: TRBJ2-7
D gene: TRBD2
V gene: TRBV28
clone size: -
CDR3 DNA: TGTGCCAGCAGGCGGGAGGAGAGCTCCTACGAGCAGTACTTC
CDR3 protein: CASRREESSYEQYF

J gene: TRBJ2-3
D gene: -
V gene: TRBV5-1
clone size: many
CDR3 DNA: TGCGCCAGCAGCTTGGGAGTACAGGGAGTAGGAGATACGCAGTATTTT
CDR3 protein: CASSLGVQGVGDTQYF

J gene: TRBJ1-5
D gene: TRBD1
V gene: TRBV5-1
clone size: -
CDR3 DNA: TGCGCCAGCAGCTTGGGGGACAGGGAGGGCAATCAGCCCCAGCATTTT
CDR3 protein: CASSLGDREGNQPQHF

J gene: TRBJ2-7
D gene: -
V gene: TRBV10-1
clone size: many
CDR3 DNA: TGCGCCAGCAGTGAGTCTGGCTCCTACGAGCAGTACTTC
CDR3 protein: CASSESGSYEQYF

J gene: TRBJ1-3
D gene: -
V gene: TRBV20-1
clone size: many
CDR3 DNA: TGCAGTGCTAACCCACATGCCTCTGGAAACACCATATATTTT
CDR3 protein: CSANPHASGNTIYF

J gene: TRBJ2-3
D gene: -
V gene: TRBV5-1
clone size: many
CDR3 DNA: TGCGCCAGCAGCCATGGGGGGGCCAAGACAGATACGCAGTATTTT
CDR3 protein: CASSHGGAKTDTQYF

J gene: TRBJ2-2
D gene: -
V gene: TRBV24-1
clone size: few
CDR3 DNA: TGTGCCACCAGTGGTAACACCCACCAAGGGGACACCGGGGAGCTGTTTTTT
CDR3 protein: CATSGNTHQGDTGELFF

J gene: TRBJ2-3
D gene: TRBD2
V gene: TRBV12-3/TRBV12-4
clone size: few
CDR3 DNA: TGTGCCAGCAGAAGCGGGGGGGCAGATACGCAGTATTTT
CDR3 protein: CASRSGGADTQYF

J gene: TRBJ1-5
D gene: -
V gene: TRBV20-1
clone size: -
CDR3 DNA: TGCAGTGCTAGAGACAAGCAGGGAACCTATAATCAGCCCCAGCATTTT
CDR3 protein: CSARDKQGTYNQPQHF

J gene: TRBJ2-4
D gene: -
V gene: TRBV5-1
clone size: -
CDR3 DNA: TGCGCCAGCACTCGGGGGACGGAAGAAAACATTCAGTACTTC
CDR3 protein: CASTRGTEENIQYF

J gene: TRBJ1-5
D gene: -
V gene: TRBV12-3/TRBV12-4
clone size: many
CDR3 DNA: TGTGCCAGCAGTTTAGGGCGGGAGGGCTTCCAGCCCCAGCATTTT
CDR3 protein: CASSLGREGFQPQHF

J gene: TRBJ1-1
D gene: -
V gene: TRBV29-1
clone size: -
CDR3 DNA: TGCAGCGTGGTAACTTTGAACACTGAAGCTTTCTTT
CDR3 protein: CSVVTLNTEAFF

J gene: TRBJ2-3
D gene: TRBD2
V gene: TRBV28
clone size: many
CDR3 DNA: TGTGCCAGCAGGCGACTAGCGTCTAGCACAGATACGCAGTATTTT
CDR3 protein: CASRRLASSTDTQYF

J gene: TRBJ2-1
D gene: -
V gene: TRBV20-1
clone size: -
CDR3 DNA: TGCAGTGCTAGTCAGGAATCCTCCTACAATGAGCAGTTCTTC
CDR3 protein: CSASQESSYNEQFF

J gene: TRBJ2-1
D gene: TRBD2
V gene: TRBV20-1
clone size: many
CDR3 DNA: TGCAGTGCTCTACTAGCGGGGGGGCCGGACTCCTACAATGAGCAGTTCTTC
CDR3 protein: CSALLAGGPDSYNEQFF

J gene: TRBJ2-2
D gene: TRBD1
V gene: TRBV5-5
clone size: many
CDR3 DNA: TGTGCCAGCAGCTCGGGACAGGGGATGACCACCGGGGAGCTGTTTTTT
CDR3 protein: CASSSGQGMTTGELFF

J gene: TRBJ2-5
D gene: -
V gene: TRBV21-1
clone size: -
CDR3 DNA: TGTGCCAGCAGCTATAGACCAAGAGAGACCCAGTACTTC
CDR3 protein: CASSYRPRETQYF

J gene: TRBJ2-2
D gene: -
V gene: TRBV14
clone size: -
CDR3 DNA: TGTGCCAGCAGCCAGGGACTGGGCAGCGGGGAGCTGTTTTTT
CDR3 protein: CASSQGLGSGELFF

J gene: TRBJ2-7
D gene: TRBD2
V gene: TRBV5-1
clone size: few
CDR3 DNA: TGCGCCAGCAGCAGCGGACTAGCGGGGCCAAGCGGGTACGAGCAGTACTTC
CDR3 protein: CASSSGLAGPSGYEQYF

J gene: TRBJ2-5
D gene: -
V gene: TRBV5-1
clone size: few
CDR3 DNA: TGCGCCAGCAGCTGGACTCCAGGGGAGACCCAGTACTTC
CDR3 protein: CASSWTPGETQYF

J gene: TRBJ2-1
D gene: -
V gene: TRBV5-1
clone size: many
CDR3 DNA: TGCGCCAGCAGTCCCACTACAGGACCACACAATGAGCAGTTCTTC
CDR3 protein: CASSPTTGPHNEQFF

J gene: TRBJ2-3
D gene: -
V gene: TRBV14
clone size: -
CDR3 DNA: TGTGCCAGCAGCCAAAGAATAGGGCTCACCACAGATACGCAGTATTTT
CDR3 protein: CASSQRIGLTTDTQYF

J gene: TRBJ2-1
D gene: TRBD1
V gene: TRBV5-1
clone size: few
CDR3 DNA: TGCGCCAGCAGCTTAGGACAGGCTGAGCAGTTCTTC
CDR3 protein: CASSLGQAEQFF

J gene: TRBJ1-2
D gene: -
V gene: TRBV6-2/TRBV6-3
clone size: many
CDR3 DNA: TGTGCCAGCGCCCAGTCCTATGGCTACACCTTC
CDR3 protein: CASAQSYGYTF

J gene: TRBJ1-4
D gene: -
V gene: TRBV20-1
clone size: -
CDR3 DNA: TGCAGTCCCTTGTCGCCCTATGAAAAACTGTTTTTT
CDR3 protein: CSPLSPYEKLFF

J gene: TRBJ1-1
D gene: -
V gene: TRBV5-1
clone size: -
CDR3 DNA: TGCGCCAGCAGCCAATCCGGGACACCCTCCGTTGAAGCTTTCTTT
CDR3 protein: CASSQSGTPSVEAFF

J gene: TRBJ1-1
D gene: TRBD1
V gene: TRBV12-3/TRBV12-4
clone size: many
CDR3 DNA: TGTGCCAGCAGTTTCACTGGACGAGGACAGGGGGCGGACGCTTTCTTT
CDR3 protein: CASSFTGRGQGADAFF

J gene: TRBJ2-6
D gene: -
V gene: TRBV20-1
clone size: few
CDR3 DNA: TGCAGTGCTAGAGATTACACAGGGAGCCTCTCAGTATCTGGGGCCAACGTCCTGACTTTC
CDR3 protein: CSARDYTGSLSVSGANVLTF

J gene: TRBJ1-1
D gene: -
V gene: TRBV27
clone size: many
CDR3 DNA: TGTGCCAGCAGTGTACAGGGTAGGACTGAAGCTTTCTTT
CDR3 protein: CASSVQGRTEAFF

J gene: TRBJ2-5
D gene: -
V gene: TRBV5-1
clone size: many
CDR3 DNA: TGCGCCAGCAGCTTGGCAGGGCGGGAGACCCAGTACTTC
CDR3 protein: CASSLAGRETQYF

J gene: TRBJ2-1
D gene: TRBD1
V gene: TRBV5-1
clone size: few
CDR3 DNA: TGCGCCAGCAGCTCACAACCGGGACAGGGGGCGAGGGAGCAGTTCTTC
CDR3 protein: CASSSQPGQGAREQFF

J gene: TRBJ1-4
D gene: TRBD1
V gene: TRBV5-1
clone size: -
CDR3 DNA: TGCGCCAGCAGCGGGGGACAGGGACCTAATGAAAAACTGTTTTTT
CDR3 protein: CASSGGQGPNEKLFF

J gene: TRBJ1-2
D gene: -
V gene: TRBV5-1
clone size: many
CDR3 DNA: TGCGCCAGCAGCCCCCTCCAGGGAAACTATGGCTACACCTTC
CDR3 protein: CASSPLQGNYGYTF

J gene: TRBJ2-2
D gene: -
V gene: TRBV27
clone size: few
CDR3 DNA: TGTGCCAGCAGATCCCTGACAGGGAACACCGGGGAGCTGTTTTTT
CDR3 protein: CASRSLTGNTGELFF

J gene: TRBJ1-2
D gene: TRBD1
V gene: TRBV5-1
clone size: -
CDR3 DNA: TGCGCCAGCAGCCTGACAGGGATTAATGGCTACACCTTC
CDR3 protein: CASSLTGINGYTF

J gene: TRBJ2-7
D gene: -
V gene: TRBV10-2
clone size: -
CDR3 DNA: TGCGCCAGCAGTGATTTTTCGGCCGGTTCTTCCTACGAGCAGTACTTC
CDR3 protein: CASSDFSAGSSYEQYF

J gene: TRBJ2-1
D gene: TRBD1
V gene: TRBV5-6
clone size: many
CDR3 DNA: TGTGCCAGCAGCTTATCCGGGACAGGGCGATACAATGAGCAGTTCTTC
CDR3 protein: CASSLSGTGRYNEQFF

J gene: TRBJ1-2
D gene: -
V gene: TRBV19
clone size: many
CDR3 DNA: TGTGCCAGTAGTATTGGACAGAGATATGGCTACACCTTC
CDR3 protein: CASSIGQRYGYTF

J gene: TRBJ1-5
D gene: TRBD1
V gene: TRBV7-6
clone size: few
CDR3 DNA: TGTGCCAGCAGCTCGGACAGGGGATCTCCCCAGCATTTT
CDR3 protein: CASSSDRGSPQHF

J gene: TRBJ2-3
D gene: TRBD1
V gene: TRBV27
clone size: many
CDR3 DNA: TGTGCCAGCAGTTTCCAGGGGGTACGGGCGGATACGCAGTATTTT
CDR3 protein: CASSFQGVRADTQYF

J gene: TRBJ1-1
D gene: -
V gene: TRBV28
clone size: few
CDR3 DNA: TGTGCCAGCAGTTTGGGGGGACCGGGACTCTACACTGAAGCTTTCTTT
CDR3 protein: CASSLGGPGLYTEAFF

J gene: TRBJ1-2
D gene: -
V gene: TRBV28
clone size: many
CDR3 DNA: TGTGCCAGCCATCCCCCGGGGCAGACGAGTTATGGCTACACCTTC
CDR3 protein: CASHPPGQTSYGYTF

J gene: TRBJ1-5
D gene: -
V gene: TRBV4-2
clone size: many
CDR3 DNA: TGTGCCAGCAGCCAAGATAGGTCGAGTGGTCAGCCCCAGCATTTT
CDR3 protein: CASSQDRSSGQPQHF

J gene: TRBJ1-2
D gene: -
V gene: TRBV28
clone size: many
CDR3 DNA: TGTGCCAGCAGCTCGAACTATGGCTACACCTTC
CDR3 protein: CASSSNYGYTF

J gene: TRBJ2-7
D gene: -
V gene: TRBV3-1
clone size: few
CDR3 DNA: TGTGCCAGCAGCCAAGAACCAACAGGGAGTATAGCCTACGAGCAGTACTTC
CDR3 protein: CASSQEPTGSIAYEQYF

J gene: TRBJ2-2
D gene: -
V gene: TRBV5-1
clone size: many
CDR3 DNA: TGCGCCAGCAGCTTTGGACGGGACACCGGGGAGCTGTTTTTT
CDR3 protein: CASSFGRDTGELFF

J gene: TRBJ2-1
D gene: -
V gene: TRBV7-8
clone size: -
CDR3 DNA: TGTGCCAGCAGCCTCCAAATTACCTCCTACAATGAGCAGTTCTTC
CDR3 protein: CASSLQITSYNEQFF

J gene: TRBJ2-5
D gene: -
V gene: TRBV18
clone size: -
CDR3 DNA: TGTGCCAGCTCGACCCTAGATGAGACCCAGTACTTC
CDR3 protein: CASSTLDETQYF

J gene: TRBJ2-3
D gene: -
V gene: TRBV4-1
clone size: many
CDR3 DNA: TGCGCCAGCAGCCAAGATCATAAGTCCCTAAGGTTGGCCGGATTCACAGATACGCAGTATTTT
CDR3 protein: CASSQDHKSLRLAGFTDTQYF

J gene: TRBJ1-6
D gene: TRBD1
V gene: TRBV5-1
clone size: -
CDR3 DNA: TGCGCCAGCAGCACCGACAGGGGGCATAATTCACCCCTCCACTTT
CDR3 protein: CASSTDRGHNSPLHF

J gene: TRBJ2-3
D gene: TRBD2
V gene: TRBV7-2
clone size: many
CDR3 DNA: TGTGCCAGCAGCTTAAGCGGGGGCCGCACAGATACGCAGTATTTT
CDR3 protein: CASSLSGGRTDTQYF

J gene: TRBJ1-5
D gene: -
V gene: TRBV20-1
clone size: many
CDR3 DNA: TGCAGTGCCACAGATTACCGGGGAAATCAGCCCCAGCATTTT
CDR3 protein: CSATDYRGNQPQHF

J gene: TRBJ2-2
D gene: -
V gene: TRBV7-9
clone size: few
CDR3 DNA: TGTGCCAGCAGCTTTCTAAACACCGGGGAGCTGTTTTTT
CDR3 protein: CASSFLNTGELFF

J gene: TRBJ2-7
D gene: -
V gene: TRBV20-1
clone size: many
CDR3 DNA: TGCAGTGCTAGAGATCGCCGTGGAGGGGTCCAGTACGAGCAGTACTTC
CDR3 protein: CSARDRRGGVQYEQYF

J gene: TRBJ1-3
D gene: -
V gene: TRBV5-4
clone size: few
CDR3 DNA: TGTGCCAGCAGCGTTAAGGACCGCGTCGCTGGAAACACCATATATTTT
CDR3 protein: CASSVKDRVAGNTIYF

J gene: TRBJ1-6
D gene: TRBD1
V gene: TRBV11-2
clone size: -
CDR3 DNA: TGTGCCAGCAGCCCAGGGGACAGGGTGGGGTCACCCCTCCACTTT
CDR3 protein: CASSPGDRVGSPLHF